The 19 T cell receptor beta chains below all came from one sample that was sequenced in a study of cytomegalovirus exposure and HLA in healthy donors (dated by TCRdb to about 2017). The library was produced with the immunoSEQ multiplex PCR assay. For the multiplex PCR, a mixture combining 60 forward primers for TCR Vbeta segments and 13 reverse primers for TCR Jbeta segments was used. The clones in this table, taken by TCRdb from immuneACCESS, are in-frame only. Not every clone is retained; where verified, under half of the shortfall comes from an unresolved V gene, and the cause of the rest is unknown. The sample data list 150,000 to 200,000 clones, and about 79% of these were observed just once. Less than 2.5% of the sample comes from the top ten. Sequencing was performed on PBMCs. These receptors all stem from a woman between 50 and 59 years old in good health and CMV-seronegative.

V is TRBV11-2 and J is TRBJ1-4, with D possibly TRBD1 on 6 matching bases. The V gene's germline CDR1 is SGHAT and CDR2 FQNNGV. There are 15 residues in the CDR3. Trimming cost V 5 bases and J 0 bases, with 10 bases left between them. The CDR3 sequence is CASSPTGTTNEKLFF. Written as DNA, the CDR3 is TGTGCCAGCAGCCCGACAGGAACAACTAATGAAAAACTGTTTTTT. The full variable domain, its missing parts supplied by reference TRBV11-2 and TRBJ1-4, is EAGVAQSPRYKIIEKRQSVAFWCNPISGHATLYWYQQILGQGPKLLIQFQNNGVVDDSQLPKDRFSAERLKGVDSTLKIQPAKLEDSAVYLCASSPTGTTNEKLFFGSGTQLSVL.

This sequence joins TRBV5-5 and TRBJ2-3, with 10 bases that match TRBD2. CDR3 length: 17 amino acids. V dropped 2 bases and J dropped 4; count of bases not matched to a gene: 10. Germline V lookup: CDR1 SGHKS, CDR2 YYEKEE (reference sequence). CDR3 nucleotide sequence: TGTGCCAGCAGCTTTAGTTCCAGCGGGGGGGCGGCAGATACGCAGTATTTT. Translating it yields CASSFSSSGGAADTQYF.

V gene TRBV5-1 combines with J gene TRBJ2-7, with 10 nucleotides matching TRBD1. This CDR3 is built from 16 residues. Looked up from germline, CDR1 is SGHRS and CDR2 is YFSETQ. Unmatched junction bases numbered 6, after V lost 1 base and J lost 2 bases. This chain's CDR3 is CASSLSTGGTTYEQYF. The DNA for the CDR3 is TGCGCCAGCAGCTTGTCGACAGGGGGCACCACCTACGAGCAGTACTTC.

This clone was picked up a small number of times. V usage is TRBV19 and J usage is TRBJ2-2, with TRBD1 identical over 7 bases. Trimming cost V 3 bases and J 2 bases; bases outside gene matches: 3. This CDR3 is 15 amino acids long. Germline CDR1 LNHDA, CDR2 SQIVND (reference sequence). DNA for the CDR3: TGTGCCAGTAGTATGGGACAGCTAAACACCGGGGAGCTGTTTTTT. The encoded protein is CASSMGQLNTGELFF.

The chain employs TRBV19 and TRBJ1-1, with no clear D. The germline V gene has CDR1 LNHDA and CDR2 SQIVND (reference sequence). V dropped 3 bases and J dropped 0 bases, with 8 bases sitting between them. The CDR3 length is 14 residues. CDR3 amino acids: CASSIGRVNTEAFF. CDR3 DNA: TGTGCCAGTAGTATCGGGCGGGTGAACACTGAAGCTTTCTTT.

In DNA form, the CDR3 reads TGTGCCAGTAGTACCCCACAGGGACGGAAGAACACTGAAGCTTTCTTT. As protein: CASSTPQGRKNTEAFF. V gene TRBV19 combines with J gene TRBJ1-1; D may be TRBD1 (6 bases). Germline V gives CDR1 LNHDA, CDR2 SQIVND (reference sequence). V lost 4 bases and J 1 base, leaving 16 bases between the germline ends. The CDR3 has 16 residues.

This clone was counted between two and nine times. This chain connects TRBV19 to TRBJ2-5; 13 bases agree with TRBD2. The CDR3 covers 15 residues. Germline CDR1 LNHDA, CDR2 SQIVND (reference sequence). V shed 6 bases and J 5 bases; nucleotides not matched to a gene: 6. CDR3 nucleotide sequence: TGTGCCAGTAGCTGGACTAGCGGGGGTGTGGAGACCCAGTACTTC. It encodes CASSWTSGGVETQYF.

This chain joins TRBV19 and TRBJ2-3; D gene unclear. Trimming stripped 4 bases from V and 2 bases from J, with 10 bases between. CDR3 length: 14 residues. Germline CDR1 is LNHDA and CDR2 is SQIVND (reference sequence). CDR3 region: CASSRPDLTDTQYF. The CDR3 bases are TGTGCCAGTAGTAGGCCAGATCTCACAGATACGCAGTATTTT.

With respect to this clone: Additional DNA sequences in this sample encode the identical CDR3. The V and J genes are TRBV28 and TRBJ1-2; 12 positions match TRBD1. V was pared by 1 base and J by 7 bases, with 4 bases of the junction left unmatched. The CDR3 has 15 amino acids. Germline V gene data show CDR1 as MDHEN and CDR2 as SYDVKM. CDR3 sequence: CASSLSGTGGTGYTF. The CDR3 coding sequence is TGTGCCAGCAGTTTATCCGGGACAGGGGGCACTGGCTACACCTTC.

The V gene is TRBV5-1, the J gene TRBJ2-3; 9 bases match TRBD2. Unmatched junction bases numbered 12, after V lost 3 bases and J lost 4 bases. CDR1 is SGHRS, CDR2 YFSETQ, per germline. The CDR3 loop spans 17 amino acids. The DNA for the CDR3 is TGCGCCAGCAGCTCTATCATAGCGGGAGCGATCGCAGATACGCAGTATTTT. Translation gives CASSSIIAGAIADTQYF.

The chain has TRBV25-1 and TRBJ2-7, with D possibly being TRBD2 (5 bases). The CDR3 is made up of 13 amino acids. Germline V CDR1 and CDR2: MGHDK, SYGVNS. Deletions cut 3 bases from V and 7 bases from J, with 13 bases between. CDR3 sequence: CASSDSGRGEQYF. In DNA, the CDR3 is TGTGCCAGCAGTGACTCGGGGAGAGGTGAGCAGTACTTC.

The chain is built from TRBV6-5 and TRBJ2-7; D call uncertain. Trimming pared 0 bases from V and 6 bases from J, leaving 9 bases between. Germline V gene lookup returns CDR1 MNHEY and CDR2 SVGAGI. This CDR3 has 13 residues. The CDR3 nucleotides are TGTGCCAGCAGTTACTCGGGCCAAGGCGAGCAGTACTTC. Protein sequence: CASSYSGQGEQYF.

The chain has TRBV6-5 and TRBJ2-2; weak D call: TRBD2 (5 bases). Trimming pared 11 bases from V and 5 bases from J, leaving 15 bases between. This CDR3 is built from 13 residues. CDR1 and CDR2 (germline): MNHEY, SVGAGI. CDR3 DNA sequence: TGTGCCGCGGTCAGAGGCGGGACCGGGGAGCTGTTTTTT. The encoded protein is CAAVRGGTGELFF.

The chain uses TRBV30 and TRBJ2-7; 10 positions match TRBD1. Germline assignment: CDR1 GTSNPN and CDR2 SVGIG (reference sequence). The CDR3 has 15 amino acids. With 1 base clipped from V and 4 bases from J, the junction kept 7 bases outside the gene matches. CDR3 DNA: TGTGCCTGGAGTGAGGGGGGGACAGGGGTTTACGAGCAGTACTTC. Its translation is CAWSEGGTGVYEQYF. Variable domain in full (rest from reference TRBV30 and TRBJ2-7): SQTIHQWPATLVQPVGSPLSLECTVEGTSNPNLYWYRQAAGRGLQLLFYSVGIGQISSEVPQNLSASRPQDRQFILSSKKLLLSDSGFYLCAWSEGGTGVYEQYFGPGTRLTVT.

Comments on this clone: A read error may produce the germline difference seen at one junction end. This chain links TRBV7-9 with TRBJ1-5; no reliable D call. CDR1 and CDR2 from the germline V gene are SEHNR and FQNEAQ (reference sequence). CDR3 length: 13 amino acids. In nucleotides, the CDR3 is TGTTCCAGCAGCTTAGTTCAGAATCAGCCCCAGCATTTT. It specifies CSSSLVQNQPQHF.

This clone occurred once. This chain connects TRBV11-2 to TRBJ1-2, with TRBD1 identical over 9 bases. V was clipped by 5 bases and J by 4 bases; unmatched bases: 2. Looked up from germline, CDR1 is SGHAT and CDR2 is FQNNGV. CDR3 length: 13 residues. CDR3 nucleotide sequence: TGTGCCAGCAGCCGGACAGGGGTCTATGGCTACACCTTC. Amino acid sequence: CASSRTGVYGYTF.

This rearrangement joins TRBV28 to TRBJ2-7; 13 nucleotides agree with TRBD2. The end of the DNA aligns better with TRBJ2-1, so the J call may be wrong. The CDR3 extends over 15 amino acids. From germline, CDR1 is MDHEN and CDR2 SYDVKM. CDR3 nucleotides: TGTGCCAGCAGTGCAGGGACTAGCGGGATCTACGAGCAGTTCTTC. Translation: CASSAGTSGIYEQFF.

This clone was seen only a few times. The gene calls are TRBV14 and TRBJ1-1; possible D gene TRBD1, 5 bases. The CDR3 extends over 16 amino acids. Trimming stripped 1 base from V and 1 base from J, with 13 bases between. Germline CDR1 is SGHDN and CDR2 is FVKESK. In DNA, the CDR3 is TGTGCCAGCAGCCAAGTGCCAGGGATGAGGAACACTGAAGCTTTCTTT. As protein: CASSQVPGMRNTEAFF.

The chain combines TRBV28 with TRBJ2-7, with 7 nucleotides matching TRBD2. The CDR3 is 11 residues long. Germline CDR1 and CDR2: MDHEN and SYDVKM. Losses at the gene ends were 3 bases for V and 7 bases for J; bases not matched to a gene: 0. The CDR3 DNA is TGTGCCAGCAGTTTCGGGGGGGAGCAGTACTTC. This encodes CASSFGGEQYF.